Listed here are 12 T cell receptor beta chains from one sample, sequenced in a study of CD8+ T cells in alopecia areata. Extraction of RNA preceded its reverse transcription into cDNA, which served as the sequencing template. Sequenced by immunoSEQ multiplex PCR; TCRdb stores in-frame clones only, minus some. The repertoire holds about 180,000 clones, 58% seen once, with more than 15% in the top ten. Treatment given: oral pan-JAK inhibitor, 5-10 mg twice daily. The sample was CD4+ T cells sorted from blood, taken at approximately week 60, from a patient treated with tofacitinib. Every receptor here comes from a human donor with alopecia areata.

The sample holds a few counts of this clone. The genes are TRBV30 and TRBJ2-2; D uncertain. V was shortened by 1 base and J by 0 bases, with 3 bases between the two germline ends. The germline V gene has CDR1 GTSNPN and CDR2 SVGIG (reference sequence). The CDR3 is made up of 13 amino acids. This chain's CDR3 is CAWSGANTGELFF. Written as DNA, the CDR3 is TGTGCCTGGAGTGGGGCGAACACCGGGGAGCTGTTTTTT.

V is TRBV27 and J is TRBJ1-5; 10 bases fit TRBD1. The CDR3 covers 14 residues. Per germline, CDR1 MNHEY and CDR2 SMNVEV (reference sequence). V was pared by 4 bases and J by 5 bases, with 2 bases of the junction left unmatched. In nucleotides, the CDR3 is TGTGCCAGCAGTTGGACAGGGGGGCATCAGCCCCAGCATTTT. It yields the protein CASSWTGGHQPQHF.

This clone occurred once. This chain joins TRBV30 and TRBJ1-1; unclear D gene. Trimming took 5 bases from V and 5 from J, leaving 9 bases between them. Per the germline V gene, CDR1 is GTSNPN and CDR2 is SVGIG (reference sequence). The CDR3 consists of 11 residues. The DNA of the CDR3 is TGTGCCTGGGGAAGTCGGACTGAAGCTTTCTTT. Amino acid sequence: CAWGSRTEAFF.

There are a few counts of this clone. The V call is TRBV4-2, the J call TRBJ2-6, with D perhaps TRBD2 (6 bases). CDR3 length: 16 residues. The V and J ends lost 0 bases and 2 bases respectively, with 8 bases between them. The germline gives CDR1 LGHNA, CDR2 YNFKEQ. CDR3 DNA sequence: TGTGCCAGCAGCCAAGATTGGGGGGCTGGGGCCAACGTCCTGACTTTC. This gives the protein CASSQDWGAGANVLTF.

CDR3 amino acids: CASSQSTGGNGYTF. The DNA for the CDR3 is TGTGCCAGCAGCCAATCGACAGGGGGCAATGGCTACACCTTC. The genes are TRBV4-2 and TRBJ1-2, with TRBD1 matching over 10 bases. With 2 bases clipped from V and 6 bases from J, the junction kept 3 bases outside the gene matches. This CDR3 spans 14 amino acids. CDR1 and CDR2 from the germline V gene are LGHNA and YNFKEQ.

The rearrangement uses TRBV30 and TRBJ2-3; D tentatively reads TRBD1 or TRBD2 (5 bases each). The germline CDR1 and CDR2 sequences are GTSNPN and SVGIG (reference sequence). V shed 4 bases and J shed 8 bases, with 10 bases lying between them. CDR3 length: 11 residues. The CDR3 is CAWILGVTQYF. The DNA of the CDR3 is TGTGCCTGGATCCTGGGGGTTACGCAGTATTTT.

This clone turned up a few times. V usage is TRBV29-1 and J usage is TRBJ2-5; D is possibly TRBD2 (6 bases). This CDR3 comprises 15 residues. Looked up from germline, CDR1 is SQVTM and CDR2 is ANQGSEA. V lost 1 base to trimming and J lost 2 bases, with 14 bases between them. The CDR3 DNA is TGCAGCGTTGAAGGCCGGGGGAGCCCTCAAGAGACCCAGTACTTC. As protein: CSVEGRGSPQETQYF.

This clone appeared a single time. The genes are TRBV9 and TRBJ2-6; D gene unclear. The germline V gene encodes CDR1 SGDLS and CDR2 YYNGEE. The V and J ends lost 0 bases and 4 bases respectively, with 5 bases between them. This CDR3 contains 14 residues. In DNA form, the CDR3 reads TGTGCCAGCAGCGTAGGGGTCGGGGCCAACGTCCTGACTTTC. Its protein is CASSVGVGANVLTF. The full variable domain, its missing parts supplied by reference TRBV9 and TRBJ2-6, is DSGVTQTPKHLITATGQRVTLRCSPRSGDLSVYWYQQSLDQGLQFLIQYYNGEERAKGNILERFSAQQFPDLHSELNLSSLELGDSALYFCASSVGVGANVLTFGAGSRLTVL.

This clone was counted only a few times. The chain is built from TRBV30 and TRBJ2-3; no definite D call. V was shortened by 4 bases and J by 2 bases, with 4 bases between the two germline ends. The length of the CDR3 is 11 residues. Germline CDR1 and CDR2: GTSNPN and SVGIG (reference sequence). CDR3 in amino acids: CAWKSTDTQYF. The CDR3 DNA reads as TGTGCCTGGAAGTCCACAGATACGCAGTATTTT. Variable domain in full (rest from reference TRBV30 and TRBJ2-3): SQTIHQWPATLVQPVGSPLSLECTVEGTSNPNLYWYRQAAGRGLQLLFYSVGIGQISSEVPQNLSASRPQDRQFILSSKKLLLSDSGFYLCAWKSTDTQYFGPGTRLTVL.

The chain combines TRBV29-1 with TRBJ1-2; D remains ambiguous. The CDR3 runs 12 residues. Germline lookup yields CDR1 SQVTM and CDR2 ANQGSEA. Trimming cost V 6 bases and J 9 bases, with 17 bases left between them. The CDR3 DNA follows: TGCAGCGTCCTATTGGAGGGTAGTAGCTACACCTTC. Amino acids: CSVLLEGSSYTF. Complete variable domain (other parts from reference TRBV29-1 and TRBJ1-2): SAVISQKPSRDICQRGTSLTIQCQVDSQVTMMFWYRQQPGQSLTLIATANQGSEATYESGFVIDKFPISRPNLTFSTLTVSNMSPEDSSIYLCSVLLEGSSYTFGSGTRLTVV.

V usage is TRBV28 and J usage is TRBJ1-1; tentative D call: TRBD1 (6 bases). Trimming stripped 2 bases from V and 11 bases from J, with 12 bases between. The CDR3 covers 12 residues. Looked up from germline, CDR1 is MDHEN and CDR2 is SYDVKM. In DNA form, the CDR3 reads TGTGCCAGCAGTTTACGTACAGGGTGGGCTTTCTTT. Translation gives CASSLRTGWAFF.

V and J are TRBV30 and TRBJ1-2; no clear D gene. CDR3 length equals 10 residues. Deletions cut 6 bases from V and 8 bases from J, with 10 bases between. Germline V gene data show CDR1 as GTSNPN and CDR2 as SVGIG (reference sequence). For the CDR3, the DNA is TGTGCCTGTGCTGGGGAGGGCTACACCTTC. Encoded protein: CACAGEGYTF. Combining the CDR3 with reference TRBV30 and TRBJ1-2 gives the whole variable domain SQTIHQWPATLVQPVGSPLSLECTVEGTSNPNLYWYRQAAGRGLQLLFYSVGIGQISSEVPQNLSASRPQDRQFILSSKKLLLSDSGFYLCACAGEGYTFGSGTRLTVV.